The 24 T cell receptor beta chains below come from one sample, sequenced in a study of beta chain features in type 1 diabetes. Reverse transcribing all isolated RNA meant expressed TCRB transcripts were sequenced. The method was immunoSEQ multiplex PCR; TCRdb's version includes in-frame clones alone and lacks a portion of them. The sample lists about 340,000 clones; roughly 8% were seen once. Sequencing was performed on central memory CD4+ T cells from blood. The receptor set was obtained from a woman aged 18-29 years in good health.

The CDR3 bases are TGTGCCAGCAGCCCAGGACAGGGGAACGATGGCTACACCTTC. Translating it yields CASSPGQGNDGYTF. The chain has TRBV5-4 and TRBJ1-2; TRBD1 matches 9 bases. V shed 4 bases and J 6 bases; nucleotides not matched to a gene: 7. The CDR3 is 14 amino acids. Germline lookup yields CDR1 SGHNT and CDR2 YYREEE (reference sequence).

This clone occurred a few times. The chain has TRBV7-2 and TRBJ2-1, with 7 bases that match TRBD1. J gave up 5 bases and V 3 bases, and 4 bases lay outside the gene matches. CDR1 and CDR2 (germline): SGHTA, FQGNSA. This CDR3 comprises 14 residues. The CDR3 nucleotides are TGTGCCAGCAGCTTTGGACAGGCAGACAATGAGCAGTTCTTC. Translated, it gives CASSFGQADNEQFF.

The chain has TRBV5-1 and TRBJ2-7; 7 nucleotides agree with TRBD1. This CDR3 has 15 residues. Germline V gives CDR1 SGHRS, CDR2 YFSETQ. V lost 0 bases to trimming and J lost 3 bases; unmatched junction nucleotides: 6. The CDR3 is CASSLVSTGNYEQYF. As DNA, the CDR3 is TGCGCCAGCAGCTTGGTGTCGACAGGGAACTACGAGCAGTACTTC. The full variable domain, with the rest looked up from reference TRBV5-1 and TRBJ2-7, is KAGVTQTPRYLIKTRGQQVTLSCSPISGHRSVSWYQQTPGQGLQFLFEYFSETQRNKGNFPGRFSGRQFSNSRSEMNVSTLELGDSALYLCASSLVSTGNYEQYFGPGTRLTVT.

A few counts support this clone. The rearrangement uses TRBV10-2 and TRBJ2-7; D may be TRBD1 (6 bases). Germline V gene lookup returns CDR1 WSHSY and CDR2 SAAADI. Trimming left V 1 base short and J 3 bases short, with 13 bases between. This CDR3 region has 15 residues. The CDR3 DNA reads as TGCGCCAGCAGTGAGTTTAGGACAGTAAGCTACGAGCAGTACTTC. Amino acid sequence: CASSEFRTVSYEQYF.

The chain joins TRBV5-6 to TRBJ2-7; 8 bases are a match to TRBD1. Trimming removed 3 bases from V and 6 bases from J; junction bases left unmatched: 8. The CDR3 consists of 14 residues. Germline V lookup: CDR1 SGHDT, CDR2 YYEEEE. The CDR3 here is CASSYRPGGGEQYF. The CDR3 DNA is TGTGCCAGCAGCTATCGTCCAGGGGGCGGCGAGCAGTACTTC. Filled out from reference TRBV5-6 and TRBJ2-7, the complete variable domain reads DAGVTQSPTHLIKTRGQQVTLRCSPKSGHDTVSWYQQALGQGPQFIFQYYEEEERQRGNFPDRFSGHQFPNYSSELNVNALLLGDSALYLCASSYRPGGGEQYFGPGTRLTVT.

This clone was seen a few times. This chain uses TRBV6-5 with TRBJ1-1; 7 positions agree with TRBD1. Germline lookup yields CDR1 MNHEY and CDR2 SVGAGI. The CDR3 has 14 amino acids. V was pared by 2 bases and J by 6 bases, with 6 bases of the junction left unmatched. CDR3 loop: CASSYDRVRSEAFF. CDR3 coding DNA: TGTGCCAGCAGTTACGACAGGGTCCGGTCTGAAGCTTTCTTT.

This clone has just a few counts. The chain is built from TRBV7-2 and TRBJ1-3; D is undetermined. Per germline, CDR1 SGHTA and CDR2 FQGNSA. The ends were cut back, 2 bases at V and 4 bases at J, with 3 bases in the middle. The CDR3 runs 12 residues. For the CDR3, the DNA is TGTGCCAGCAGCTTATTGGGAAACACCATATATTTT. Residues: CASSLLGNTIYF.

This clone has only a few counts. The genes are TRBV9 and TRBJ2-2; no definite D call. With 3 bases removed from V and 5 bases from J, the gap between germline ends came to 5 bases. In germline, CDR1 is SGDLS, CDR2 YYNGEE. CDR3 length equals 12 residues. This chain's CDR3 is CASSAGTGELFF. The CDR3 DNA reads TGTGCCAGCAGCGCCGGAACCGGGGAGCTGTTTTTT. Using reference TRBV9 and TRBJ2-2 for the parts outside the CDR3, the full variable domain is DSGVTQTPKHLITATGQRVTLRCSPRSGDLSVYWYQQSLDQGLQFLIQYYNGEERAKGNILERFSAQQFPDLHSELNLSSLELGDSALYFCASSAGTGELFFGEGSRLTVL.

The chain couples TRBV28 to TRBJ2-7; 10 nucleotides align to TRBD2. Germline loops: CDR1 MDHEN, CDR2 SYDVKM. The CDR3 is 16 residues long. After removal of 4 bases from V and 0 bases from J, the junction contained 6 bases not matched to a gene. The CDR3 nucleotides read TGTGCCAGCAGTTACGCCGGGACTAGCGACTCCTACGAGCAGTACTTC. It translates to CASSYAGTSDSYEQYF.

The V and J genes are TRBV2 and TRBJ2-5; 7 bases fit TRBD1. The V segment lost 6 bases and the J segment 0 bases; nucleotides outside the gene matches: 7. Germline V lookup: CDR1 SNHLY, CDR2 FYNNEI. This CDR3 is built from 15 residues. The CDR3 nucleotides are TGTGCCAGCAGGCCTGGACAGGTGTACCAAGAGACCCAGTACTTC. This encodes CASRPGQVYQETQYF.

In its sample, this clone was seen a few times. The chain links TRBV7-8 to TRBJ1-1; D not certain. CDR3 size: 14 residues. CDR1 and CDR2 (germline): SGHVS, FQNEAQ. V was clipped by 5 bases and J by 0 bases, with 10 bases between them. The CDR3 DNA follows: TGTGCCAGCAGCCCGGTTTGGGTGAACACTGAAGCTTTCTTT. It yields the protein CASSPVWVNTEAFF.

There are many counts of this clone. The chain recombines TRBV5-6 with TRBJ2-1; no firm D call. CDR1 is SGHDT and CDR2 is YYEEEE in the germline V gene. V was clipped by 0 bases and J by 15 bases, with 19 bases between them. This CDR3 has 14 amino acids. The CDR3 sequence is CASSLEAMARVRFF. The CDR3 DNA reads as TGTGCCAGCAGCTTGGAGGCAATGGCCCGGGTTAGGTTCTTC. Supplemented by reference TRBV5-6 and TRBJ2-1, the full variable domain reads DAGVTQSPTHLIKTRGQQVTLRCSPKSGHDTVSWYQQALGQGPQFIFQYYEEEERQRGNFPDRFSGHQFPNYSSELNVNALLLGDSALYLCASSLEAMARVRFFGPGTRLTVL.

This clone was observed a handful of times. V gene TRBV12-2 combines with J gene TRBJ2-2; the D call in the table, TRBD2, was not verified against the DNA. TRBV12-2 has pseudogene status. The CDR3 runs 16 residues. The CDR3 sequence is CASRSQREWNTGELFF. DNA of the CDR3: TGTGCAAGTCGCTCCCAGCGGGAGTGGAACACCGGGGAGCTGTTTTTT.

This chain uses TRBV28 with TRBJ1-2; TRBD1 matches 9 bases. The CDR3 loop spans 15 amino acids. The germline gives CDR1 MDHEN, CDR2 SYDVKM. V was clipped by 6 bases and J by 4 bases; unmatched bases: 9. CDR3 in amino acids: CASRPHSTGGYGYTF. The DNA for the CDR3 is TGTGCCAGCAGACCTCATTCGACAGGGGGCTATGGCTACACCTTC.

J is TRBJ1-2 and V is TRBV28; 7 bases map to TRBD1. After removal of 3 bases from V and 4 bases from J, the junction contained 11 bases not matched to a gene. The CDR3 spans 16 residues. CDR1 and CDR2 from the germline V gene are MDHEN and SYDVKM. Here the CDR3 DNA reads TGTGCCAGCAGTTTCCGCCAGGGACAGCCTTTCTATGGCTACACCTTC. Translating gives CASSFRQGQPFYGYTF.

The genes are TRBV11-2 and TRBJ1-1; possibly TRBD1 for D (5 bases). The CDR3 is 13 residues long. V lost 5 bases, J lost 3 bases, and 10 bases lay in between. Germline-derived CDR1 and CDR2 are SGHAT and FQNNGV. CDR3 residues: CASSLTGDTEAFF. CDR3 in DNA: TGTGCCAGCAGCCTCACGGGGGACACTGAAGCTTTCTTT.

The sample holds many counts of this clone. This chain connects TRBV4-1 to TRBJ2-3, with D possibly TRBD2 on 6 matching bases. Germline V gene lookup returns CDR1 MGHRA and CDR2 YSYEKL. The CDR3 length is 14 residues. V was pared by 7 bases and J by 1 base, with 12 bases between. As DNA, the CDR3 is TGCGCCAGCACTTGGGACTTCGGCACAGATACGCAGTATTTT. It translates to CASTWDFGTDTQYF.

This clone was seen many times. DNA for the CDR3: TGCGCCAGCAGTCAATCGAGACTAGCGGGAGGGCCAAGTGAGCAGTTCTTC. This gives the protein CASSQSRLAGGPSEQFF. The chain carries TRBV23-1 and TRBJ2-1; 14 bases are a match to TRBD2. TRBV23-1 carries the ORF label, with uncertain function. This CDR3 has 17 residues. The V and J ends lost 0 bases and 9 bases, in that order; junction bases with no gene match: 7.

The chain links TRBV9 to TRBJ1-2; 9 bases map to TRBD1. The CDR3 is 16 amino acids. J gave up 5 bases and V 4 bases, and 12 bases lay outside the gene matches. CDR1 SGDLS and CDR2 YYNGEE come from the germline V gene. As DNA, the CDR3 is TGTGCCAGCAGCTCCGGGACAGGGCGGTTAGGGTATGGCTACACCTTC. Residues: CASSSGTGRLGYGYTF.

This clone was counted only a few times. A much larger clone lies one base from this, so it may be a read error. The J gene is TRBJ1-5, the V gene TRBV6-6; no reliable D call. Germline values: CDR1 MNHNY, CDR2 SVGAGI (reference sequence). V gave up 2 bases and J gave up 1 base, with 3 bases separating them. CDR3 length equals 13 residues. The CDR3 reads CASSYGSNQPQHF. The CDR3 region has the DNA TGTGCCAGCAGTTACGGGAGCAATCAGCCCCAGCATTTT.

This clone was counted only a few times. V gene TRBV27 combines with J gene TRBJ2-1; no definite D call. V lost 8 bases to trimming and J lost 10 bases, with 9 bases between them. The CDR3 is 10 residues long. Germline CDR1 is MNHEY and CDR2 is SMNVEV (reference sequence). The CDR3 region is CASPLCEQFF. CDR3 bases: TGTGCCAGCCCATTGTGCGAGCAGTTCTTC.

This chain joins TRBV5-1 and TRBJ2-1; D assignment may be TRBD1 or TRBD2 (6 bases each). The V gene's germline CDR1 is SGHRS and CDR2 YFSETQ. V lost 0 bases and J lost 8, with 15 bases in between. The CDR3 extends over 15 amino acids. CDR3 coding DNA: TGCGCCAGCAGCTTGGTGCAGGGGACTGGCTATGAGCAGTTCTTC. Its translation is CASSLVQGTGYEQFF.

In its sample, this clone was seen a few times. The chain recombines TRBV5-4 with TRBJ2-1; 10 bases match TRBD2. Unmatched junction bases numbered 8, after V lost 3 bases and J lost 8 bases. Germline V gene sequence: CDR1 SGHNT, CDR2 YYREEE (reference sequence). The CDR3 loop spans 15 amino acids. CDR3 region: CASSSGTSEFYEQFF. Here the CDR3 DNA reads TGTGCCAGCAGCTCCGGGACTAGCGAGTTCTATGAGCAGTTCTTC.

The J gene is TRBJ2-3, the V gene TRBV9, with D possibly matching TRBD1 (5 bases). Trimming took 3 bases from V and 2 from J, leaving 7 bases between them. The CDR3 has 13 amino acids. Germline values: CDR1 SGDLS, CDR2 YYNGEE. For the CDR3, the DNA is TGTGCCAGCAGCGGGACAAACACAGATACGCAGTATTTT. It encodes CASSGTNTDTQYF.